The sequence of this T cell receptor beta chain was determined in a study of T-cell memory formation after mild COVID-19. Overall study: The TCR clusters were mostly specific to one donor. Notes on the study in general: Among contracting clones, CD4+ were mainly CM/EM and CD8+ enriched in EMRA. Later expanders leaned CD4+, whereas clones that contracted between day 15 and 85 were balanced CD4/CD8.

This clonotype has a single count. Antigen unknown. The CDR3 covers 18 residues. The ends lost 3 bases at V and 5 bases at J; junction bases unmatched: 7. TCRdb re-analysed the 5' RACE reads in MiXCR, keeping a single row per CDR3 protein. Of 350,000 or so distinct CDR3 sequences listed, around 13% are singletons. This chain links TRBV12-3 or TRBV12-4 with TRBJ2-2; 15 bases match TRBD2. Input material: PBMCs or a T cell subset sorted from them (not recorded which). This sequence originates from a man aged 18 to 29 who had mild COVID-19 (a few samples of this study predate the infection). Cell type and time point are not known. The CDR3 DNA reads as TGTGCCAGCAGTTTTTGGACTAGCGGGGGGGCCCGGACCGGGGAGCTGTTTTTT. Its translation is CASSFWTSGGARTGELFF.